This T cell receptor beta chain was sequenced in a study of identical twins. Donors were all healthy Caucasians. MiXCR, applied by TCRdb to the 5' RACE reads, yields one record per CDR3 protein. Of around 670,000 distinct CDR3 sequences in the sample, 6.1% are singletons; the top ten hold under 2%. This clonotype was observed many times. An end of the junction differs from the germline gene, which may be a read error. The CDR3 covers 15 residues. The sequencing sample was made of naive T cells sorted from blood. The TCR was taken from a man aged 18 to 30 in good health. V usage is TRBV12-3 or TRBV12-4 and J usage is TRBJ1-5; D not certain. Here the CDR3 DNA reads TGTGCCAGCAGCTTAGCCCCGGCAACCAATCAGCCCCAGCATTTT. Amino acid sequence: CASSLAPATNQPQHF.